This is a list of T cell receptor beta chains from one sample in a study of blood T cell repertoires in COVID-19. Using immunoSEQ multiplex PCR, the repertoire was profiled, and TCRdb retains in-frame clones only, with some absent. The sample gives 400,000 to 500,000 clones, roughly 84% of which show up once; 1.4% is in the top ten. The sequenced material came from PBMCs or T cells enriched from blood (not recorded which). These receptors were obtained from a woman between 18 and 30 years old who had been exposed to COVID-19. Both conserved end residues are part of each CDR3. The D gene is left open where the match is weak. Expanded clones are given a class, and other clones once, few, many or no size at all.

J gene,clone size,V gene,D gene,CDR3 protein,CDR3 DNA
TRBJ2-5,once,TRBV11-3,.,CASSLTSDPTQYF,TGTGCCAGCAGTCTAACTAGTGACCCGACCCAGTACTTC
TRBJ2-1,.,TRBV7-2,TRBD1,CASSLTTGGLGEQFF,TGTGCCAGCAGCCTAACGACAGGGGGCCTAGGTGAGCAGTTCTTC
TRBJ1-1,.,TRBV2,.,CASTRSLRDTEAFF,TGTGCCAGCACCAGATCCCTGCGGGACACTGAAGCTTTCTTT
TRBJ2-3,.,TRBV3-1/TRBV3-2,.,CASSPHAITKDTQYF,TGTGCCAGCAGCCCTCACGCAATCACAAAAGATACGCAGTATTTT
TRBJ2-2,.,TRBV7-8,TRBD2,CASSFSGRAVKGELFF,TGTGCCAGCAGCTTTAGCGGGAGGGCGGTGAAAGGGGAGCTGTTTTTT
TRBJ2-2,.,TRBV7-2,.,CASTLSTSGTGELFF,TGTGCCAGCACGCTTAGCACAAGCGGAACCGGGGAGCTGTTTTTT
TRBJ2-1,.,TRBV5-6,TRBD1,CASSLGGQGAYNEQFF,TGTGCCAGCAGCTTGGGGGGACAGGGGGCCTACAATGAGCAGTTCTTC
TRBJ2-7,.,TRBV28,TRBD1,CASSSNLTKRIKRGQGYEQYF,TGTGCCAGCAGTTCCAATCTAACCAAGAGAATTAAAAGGGGACAGGGCTACGAGCAGTACTTC
TRBJ1-2,.,TRBV4-2,.,CASSQDSPQWTVTNYGYTF,TGTGCCAGCAGCCAAGATTCCCCTCAGTGGACAGTTACGAACTATGGCTACACCTTC
TRBJ1-4,.,TRBV2,TRBD1,CASRKQGINEKLFF,TGTGCCAGCAGGAAACAGGGGATTAATGAAAAACTGTTTTTT